Presented here are 3 T cell receptor beta chains from one specimen sequenced in a study of blood T cell repertoires in COVID-19. Clones were sequenced by immunoSEQ multiplex PCR, and TCRdb holds only the in-frame ones, with some missing. The sample has under 95,000 clones, approximately 91% seen once; the top ten hold 2.5% to 3%. Sequences were obtained from peripheral blood. All receptors come from a man aged 50 to 60 with COVID-19, enrolled during active disease.

This chain joins TRBV20-1 and TRBJ1-1; D might be TRBD1 (6 bases). Trimming cost V 3 bases and J 2 bases, with 13 bases left between them. Germline V gene lookup returns CDR1 DFQATT and CDR2 SNEGSKA (reference sequence). The CDR3 spans 14 residues. The CDR3 is CSASAGTLNTEAFF. CDR3 nucleotides: TGCAGTGCTAGTGCCGGGACACTCAACACTGAAGCTTTCTTT.

The chain is built from TRBV30 and TRBJ2-2, with D maybe TRBD1 (5 bases). From germline, CDR1 is GTSNPN and CDR2 SVGIG (reference sequence). This CDR3 is built from 13 residues. The V gene lost 4 bases and the J gene lost 6 bases, with 12 bases spanning the gap. The CDR3 sequence is CAWNWGAAGELFF. The DNA for the CDR3 is TGTGCCTGGAACTGGGGCGCGGCCGGGGAGCTGTTTTTT.

The V call is TRBV5-5, the J call TRBJ1-4; D gene ambiguous. Trimming removed 0 bases at V and 5 bases at J, with 5 bases between. CDR1 is SGHKS and CDR2 is YYEKEE in the germline V gene (reference sequence). This CDR3 is 13 amino acids long. The CDR3 here is CASSLGPNEKLFF. CDR3 bases: TGTGCCAGCAGCTTGGGGCCCAATGAAAAACTGTTTTTT.